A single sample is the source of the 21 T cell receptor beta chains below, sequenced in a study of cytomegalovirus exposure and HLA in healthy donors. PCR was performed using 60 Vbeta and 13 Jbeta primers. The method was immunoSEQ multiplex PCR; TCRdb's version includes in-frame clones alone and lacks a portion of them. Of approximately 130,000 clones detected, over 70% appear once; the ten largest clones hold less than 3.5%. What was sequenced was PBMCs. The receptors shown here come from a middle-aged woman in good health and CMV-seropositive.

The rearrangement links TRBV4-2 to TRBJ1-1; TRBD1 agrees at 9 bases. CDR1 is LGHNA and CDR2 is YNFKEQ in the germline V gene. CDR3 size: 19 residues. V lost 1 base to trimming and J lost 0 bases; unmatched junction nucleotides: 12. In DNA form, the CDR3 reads TGTGCCAGCAGCCAAGTAATTAACCGGGACAGGGAGTTGAACACTGAAGCTTTCTTT. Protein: CASSQVINRDRELNTEAFF.

The CDR3 sequence is CASSSGGQGGGQYF. The DNA of the CDR3 is TGTGCCAGCAGTTCCGGGGGACAGGGGGGCGGGCAGTACTTC. V is TRBV28 and J is TRBJ2-7; 11 bases fit TRBD1. This CDR3 spans 14 amino acids. With 4 bases clipped from V and 9 bases from J, the junction kept 8 bases outside the gene matches. From germline, CDR1 is MDHEN and CDR2 SYDVKM.

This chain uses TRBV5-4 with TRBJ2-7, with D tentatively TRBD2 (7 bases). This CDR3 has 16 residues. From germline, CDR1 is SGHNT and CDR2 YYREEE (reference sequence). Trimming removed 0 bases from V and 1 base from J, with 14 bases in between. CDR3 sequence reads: CASSLGAGQPSYEQYF. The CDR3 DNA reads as TGTGCCAGCAGCTTGGGAGCGGGACAACCATCCTACGAGCAGTACTTC.

The CDR3, as DNA: TGTGCCAGCAGCTTAGAGGCAGGGAGGGGCTACACCTTC. It translates to CASSLEAGRGYTF. V is TRBV7-8 and J is TRBJ1-2, with TRBD1 as a possible D gene (5 bases). Trimming removed 1 base at V and 8 bases at J, with 11 bases between. The CDR3 has 13 amino acids. Germline CDR1 and CDR2: SGHVS and FQNEAQ.

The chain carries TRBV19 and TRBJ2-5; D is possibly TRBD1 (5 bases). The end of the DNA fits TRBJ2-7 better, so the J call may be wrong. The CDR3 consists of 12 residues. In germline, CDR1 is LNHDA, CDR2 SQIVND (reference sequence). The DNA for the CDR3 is TGTGCCAGTAGTATGGGGCTCTACGAGCAGTACTTC. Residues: CASSMGLYEQYF.

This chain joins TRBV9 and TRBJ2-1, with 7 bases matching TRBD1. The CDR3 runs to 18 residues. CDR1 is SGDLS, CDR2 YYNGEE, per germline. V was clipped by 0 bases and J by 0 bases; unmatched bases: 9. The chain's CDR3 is CASSVAPTGMNSYNEQFF. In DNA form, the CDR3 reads TGTGCCAGCAGCGTAGCGCCGACAGGGATGAACTCCTACAATGAGCAGTTCTTC.

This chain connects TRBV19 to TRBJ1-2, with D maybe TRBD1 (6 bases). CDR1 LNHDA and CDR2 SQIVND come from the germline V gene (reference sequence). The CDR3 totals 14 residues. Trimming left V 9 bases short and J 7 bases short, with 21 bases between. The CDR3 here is CASYDRGGARGYTF. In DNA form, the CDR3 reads TGTGCCAGCTACGACCGGGGGGGGGCGCGTGGCTACACCTTC.

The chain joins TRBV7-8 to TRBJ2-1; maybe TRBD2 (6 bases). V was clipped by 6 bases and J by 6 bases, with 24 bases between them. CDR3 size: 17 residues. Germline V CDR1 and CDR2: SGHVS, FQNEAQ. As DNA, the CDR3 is TGTGCCAGCAGTTTTACTGCGGGACGCTCCCCACTCAATGAGCAGTTCTTC. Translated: CASSFTAGRSPLNEQFF.

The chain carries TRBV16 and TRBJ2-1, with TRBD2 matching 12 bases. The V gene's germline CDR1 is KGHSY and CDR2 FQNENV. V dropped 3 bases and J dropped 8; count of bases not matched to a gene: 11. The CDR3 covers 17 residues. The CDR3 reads CASSHSLAGGPSDEQFF. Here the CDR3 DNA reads TGTGCCAGCAGCCACTCCCTAGCGGGAGGGCCTAGCGATGAGCAGTTCTTC.

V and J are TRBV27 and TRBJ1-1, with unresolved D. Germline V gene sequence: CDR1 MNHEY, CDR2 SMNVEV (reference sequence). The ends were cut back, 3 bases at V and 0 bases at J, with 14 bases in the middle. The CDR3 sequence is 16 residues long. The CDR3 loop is CASSFVKELMNTEAFF. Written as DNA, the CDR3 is TGTGCCAGCAGTTTCGTGAAGGAGTTAATGAACACTGAAGCTTTCTTT.

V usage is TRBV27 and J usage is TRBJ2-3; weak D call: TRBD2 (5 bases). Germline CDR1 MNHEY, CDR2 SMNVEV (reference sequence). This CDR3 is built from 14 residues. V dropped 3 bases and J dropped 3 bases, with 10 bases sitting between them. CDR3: CASSLGVVTDTQYF. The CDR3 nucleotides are TGTGCCAGCAGTTTGGGAGTCGTAACAGATACGCAGTATTTT.

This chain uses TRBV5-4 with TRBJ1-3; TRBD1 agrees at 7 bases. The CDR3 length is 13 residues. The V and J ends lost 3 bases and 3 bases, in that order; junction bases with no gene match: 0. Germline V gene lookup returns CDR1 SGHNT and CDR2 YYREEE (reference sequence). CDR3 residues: CASSWDSGNTIYF. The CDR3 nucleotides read TGTGCCAGCAGCTGGGACAGTGGAAACACCATATATTTT.

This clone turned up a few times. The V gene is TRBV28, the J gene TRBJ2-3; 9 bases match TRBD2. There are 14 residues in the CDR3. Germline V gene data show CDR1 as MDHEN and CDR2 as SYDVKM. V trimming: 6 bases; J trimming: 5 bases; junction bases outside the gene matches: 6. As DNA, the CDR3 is TGTGCCAGCAGGGCGGGAGGGTCTCAAGATACGCAGTATTTT. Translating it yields CASRAGGSQDTQYF.

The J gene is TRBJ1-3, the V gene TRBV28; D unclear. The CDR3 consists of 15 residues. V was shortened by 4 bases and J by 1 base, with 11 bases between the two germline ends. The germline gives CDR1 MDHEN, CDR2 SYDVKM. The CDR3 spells CASSSLGGSGNTIYF. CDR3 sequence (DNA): TGTGCCAGCAGTTCCCTCGGCGGGTCTGGAAACACCATATATTTT.

CDR3 sequence: CASRSQGLAYEQYF. CDR3 DNA sequence: TGTGCCAGCAGGTCTCAGGGACTAGCCTACGAGCAGTACTTC. The chain has TRBV7-2 and TRBJ2-7; 8 nucleotides match TRBD2. Germline CDR1 is SGHTA and CDR2 is FQGNSA. The trim removed 6 bases at V and 2 bases at J, leaving 6 bases unmatched. This CDR3 has 14 amino acids.

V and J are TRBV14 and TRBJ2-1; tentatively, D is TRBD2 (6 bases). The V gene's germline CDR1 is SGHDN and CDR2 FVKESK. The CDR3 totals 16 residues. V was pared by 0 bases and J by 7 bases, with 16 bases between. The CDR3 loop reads CASSQELPSGRNEQFF. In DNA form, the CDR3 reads TGTGCCAGCAGCCAAGAACTCCCTTCGGGGAGGAATGAGCAGTTCTTC.

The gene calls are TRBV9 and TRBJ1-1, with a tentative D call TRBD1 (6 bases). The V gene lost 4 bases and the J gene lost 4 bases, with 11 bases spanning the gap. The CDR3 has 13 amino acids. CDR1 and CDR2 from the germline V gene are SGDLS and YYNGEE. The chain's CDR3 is CASSSGDPTEAFF. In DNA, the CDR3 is TGTGCCAGCAGCTCAGGGGACCCCACTGAAGCTTTCTTT.

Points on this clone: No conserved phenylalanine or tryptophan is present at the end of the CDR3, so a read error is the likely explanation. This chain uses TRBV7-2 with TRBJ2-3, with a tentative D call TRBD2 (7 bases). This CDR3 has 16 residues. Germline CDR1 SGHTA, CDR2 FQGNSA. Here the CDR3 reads CSSSLAPRGAEDTQYL. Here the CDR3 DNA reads TGTTCCAGCAGCTTAGCTCCCCGGGGGGCAGAGGATACGCAGTATTTG.

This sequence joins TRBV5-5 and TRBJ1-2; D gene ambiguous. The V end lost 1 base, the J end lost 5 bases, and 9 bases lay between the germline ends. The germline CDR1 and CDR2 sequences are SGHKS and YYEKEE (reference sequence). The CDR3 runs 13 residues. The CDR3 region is CASSLWQVYGYTF. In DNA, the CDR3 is TGTGCCAGCAGCTTGTGGCAGGTGTATGGCTACACCTTC.

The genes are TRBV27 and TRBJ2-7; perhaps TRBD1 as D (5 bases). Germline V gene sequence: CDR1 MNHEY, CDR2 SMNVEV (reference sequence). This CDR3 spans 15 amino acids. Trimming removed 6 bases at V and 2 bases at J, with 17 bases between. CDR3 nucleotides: TGTGCCAGCAGCCTCGACAGTTTTACGACCTACGAGCAGTACTTC. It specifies CASSLDSFTTYEQYF.

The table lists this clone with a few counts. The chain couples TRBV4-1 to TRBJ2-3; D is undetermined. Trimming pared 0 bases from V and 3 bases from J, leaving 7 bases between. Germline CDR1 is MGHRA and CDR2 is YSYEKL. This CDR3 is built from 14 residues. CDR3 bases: TGCGCCAGCAGCCAAGATCTGCGGACAGATACGCAGTATTTT. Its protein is CASSQDLRTDTQYF.